This passage covers 13 T cell receptor beta chains from one sample sequenced in a study of blood T cell repertoires in COVID-19. Repertoires were generated with immunoSEQ multiplex PCR, while TCRdb's copy carries only in-frame clones and drops some. The table has under 65,000 clones, 85% to 90% seen once. The sample consisted of peripheral blood. These receptors originate from a man between 60 and 75 years old with acute or convalescent COVID-19.

This rearrangement joins TRBV7-3 to TRBJ2-3; D uncertain. CDR3 length equals 14 residues. The V and J ends lost 5 bases and 0 bases respectively, with 9 bases between them. CDR1 SGHTA and CDR2 FQGTGA come from the germline V gene. The CDR3 DNA sequence: TGTGCCAGCAGCACATCTCTTAGCACAGATACGCAGTATTTT. Its translation is CASSTSLSTDTQYF.

The gene calls are TRBV5-1 and TRBJ2-3; 12 nucleotides line up with TRBD2. Trimming took 5 bases from V and 1 from J; bases not matched to a gene: 5. Germline CDR1 and CDR2: SGHRS and YFSETQ. This CDR3 region has 16 residues. This chain's CDR3 is CASREGLAGRTDTQYF. The CDR3 DNA follows: TGCGCCAGCAGAGAAGGACTAGCGGGGCGCACAGATACGCAGTATTTT.

This clone was detected once. The chain employs TRBV7-3 and TRBJ1-6; TRBD1 aligns across 9 bases. Trimming at V came to 5 bases and at J to 6 bases, leaving 5 bases not matched to a gene. CDR3 size: 15 residues. Germline CDR1 and CDR2: SGHTA and FQGTGA. CDR3 coding DNA: TGTGCCAGCAGCGCTGAGGGACAGGGTAATTCACCCCTCCACTTT. It codes for CASSAEGQGNSPLHF. Full variable domain (rest looked up from reference TRBV7-3 and TRBJ1-6): GAGVSQTPSNKVTEKGKYVELRCDPISGHTALYWYRQSLGQGPEFLIYFQGTGAADDSGLPNDRFFAVRPEGSVSTLKIQRTERGDSAVYLCASSAEGQGNSPLHFGNGTRLTVT.

The chain joins TRBV6-1 to TRBJ1-2, with 7 bases fitting TRBD1. CDR1 is MNHNS and CDR2 is SASEGT in the germline V gene. The CDR3 is made up of 15 amino acids. J lost 4 bases, V lost 2 bases, and 7 bases had no gene match. As DNA, the CDR3 is TGTGCCAGCAGTGAAACGACAGGGAAGAGCTATGGCTACACCTTC. Protein sequence: CASSETTGKSYGYTF.

The chain couples TRBV29-1 to TRBJ1-1; D is undetermined. Between the trimmed V and J ends, which lost 6 bases and 1 base, there was a span of 9 bases. The CDR3 covers 12 residues. Germline V gene sequence: CDR1 SQVTM, CDR2 ANQGSEA. CDR3: CSVGTANTEAFF. Written as DNA, the CDR3 is TGCAGCGTCGGTACAGCGAACACTGAAGCTTTCTTT.

The gene calls are TRBV29-1 and TRBJ2-2; 8 bases are shared with TRBD1. Per the germline V gene, CDR1 is SQVTM and CDR2 is ANQGSEA. The length of the CDR3 is 15 residues. The V segment lost 5 bases and the J segment 6 bases; nucleotides outside the gene matches: 11. The CDR3 nucleotides read TGCAGCGTTTGGAGAGTGGACAGGGCTGCCGGGGAGCTGTTTTTT. It codes for CSVWRVDRAAGELFF.

J is TRBJ1-4 and V is TRBV6-6, with 10 bases aligning to TRBD1. V dropped 5 bases and J dropped 6; count of bases not matched to a gene: 6. The CDR3 spans 15 residues. Germline V lookup: CDR1 MNHNY, CDR2 SVGAGI (reference sequence). CDR3 loop: CASSKRQGADEKLFF. For the CDR3, the DNA is TGTGCCAGCAGTAAAAGACAGGGGGCGGATGAAAAACTGTTTTTT.

The V and J genes are TRBV28 and TRBJ1-1, with no clear D. In germline, CDR1 is MDHEN, CDR2 SYDVKM. V was cut by 3 bases and J by 11 bases, with 10 bases left in between. The CDR3 is 11 residues long. The CDR3 DNA follows: TGTGCCAGCAGTTTGCGAGAATCTGCTTTCTTT. It codes for CASSLRESAFF.

The CDR3: CASSDIGNSGYGYTF. In DNA form, the CDR3 reads TGTGCCAGCAGTGATATCGGGAACTCCGGCTATGGCTACACCTTC. V and J are TRBV6-1 and TRBJ1-2; D gene unclear. The CDR3 contains 15 residues. Between the trimmed V and J ends, which lost 3 bases and 4 bases, there was a span of 15 bases. From germline, CDR1 is MNHNS and CDR2 SASEGT.

This clone was recorded only once. The chain employs TRBV30 and TRBJ1-2; possibly TRBD1 for D (5 bases). CDR1 and CDR2 (germline): GTSNPN, SVGIG (reference sequence). The CDR3 covers 17 residues. Trimming cost V 1 base and J 4 bases, with 22 bases left between them. The CDR3 DNA reads TGTGCCTGGAGTGGGAGTTTGGGGCACCAAGCCTCCTATGGCTACACCTTC. Amino acids: CAWSGSLGHQASYGYTF.

This clone was detected only once. The chain links TRBV7-3 to TRBJ2-2; D remains unclear. Germline CDR1 reads SGHTA; CDR2 reads FQGTGA. The CDR3 runs 16 residues. V dropped 4 bases and J dropped 1 base, with 13 bases sitting between them. The CDR3 spells CASSSEAPQNTGELFF. CDR3 in DNA: TGTGCCAGCAGCTCAGAGGCCCCACAGAACACCGGGGAGCTGTTTTTT.

The rearrangement uses TRBV9 and TRBJ2-2, with 7 bases that match TRBD1. The V and J ends lost 4 bases and 0 bases, in that order; junction bases with no gene match: 9. Germline CDR1 is SGDLS and CDR2 is YYNGEE. This CDR3 region has 17 residues. The CDR3: CASSSRTGGANTGELFF. The CDR3 DNA reads TGTGCCAGCAGCTCGAGGACAGGCGGCGCGAACACCGGGGAGCTGTTTTTT.

The V and J genes are TRBV2 and TRBJ2-1; TRBD2 might be the D (6 bases). The CDR3 is made up of 15 amino acids. Trimming shortened V by 4 bases and J by 0 bases, and 10 bases separated the two germline ends. Germline V gives CDR1 SNHLY, CDR2 FYNNEI. The CDR3 bases are TGTGCCAGCAGTGGCCCGGGACTCTCCTACAATGAGCAGTTCTTC. Amino acid sequence: CASSGPGLSYNEQFF.